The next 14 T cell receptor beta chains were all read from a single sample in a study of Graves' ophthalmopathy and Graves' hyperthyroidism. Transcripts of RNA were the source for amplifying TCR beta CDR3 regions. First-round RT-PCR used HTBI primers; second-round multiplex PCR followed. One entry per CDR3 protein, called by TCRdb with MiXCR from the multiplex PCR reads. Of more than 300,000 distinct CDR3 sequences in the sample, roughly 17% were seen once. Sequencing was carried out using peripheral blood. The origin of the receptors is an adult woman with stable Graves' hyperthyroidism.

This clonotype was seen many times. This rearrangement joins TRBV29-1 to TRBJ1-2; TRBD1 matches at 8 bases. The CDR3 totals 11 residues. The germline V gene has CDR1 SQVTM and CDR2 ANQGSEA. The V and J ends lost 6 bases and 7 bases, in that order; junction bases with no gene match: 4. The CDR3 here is CSVGQGFGYTF. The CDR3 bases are TGCAGCGTCGGACAGGGCTTTGGCTACACCTTC.

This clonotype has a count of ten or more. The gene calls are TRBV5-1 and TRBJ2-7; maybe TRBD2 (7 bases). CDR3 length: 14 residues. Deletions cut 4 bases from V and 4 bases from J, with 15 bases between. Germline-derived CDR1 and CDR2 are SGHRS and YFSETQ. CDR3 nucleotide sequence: TGCGCCAGCAGCAGGGGGGGGGTCCGGTACGAGCAGTACTTC. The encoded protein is CASSRGGVRYEQYF.

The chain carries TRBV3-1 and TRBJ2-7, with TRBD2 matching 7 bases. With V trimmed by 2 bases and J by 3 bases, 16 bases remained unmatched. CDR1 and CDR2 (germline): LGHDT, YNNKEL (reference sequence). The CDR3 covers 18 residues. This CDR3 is CASSQQSWGGDGFYEQYF. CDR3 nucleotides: TGTGCCAGCAGCCAACAATCGTGGGGGGGAGACGGTTTCTACGAGCAGTACTTC.

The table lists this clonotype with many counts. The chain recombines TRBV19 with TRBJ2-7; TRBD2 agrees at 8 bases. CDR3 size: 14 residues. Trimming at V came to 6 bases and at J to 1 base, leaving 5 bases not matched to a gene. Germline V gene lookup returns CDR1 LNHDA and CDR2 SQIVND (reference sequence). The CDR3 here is CASRQAGESYEQYF. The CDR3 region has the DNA TGTGCCAGTAGACAAGCGGGAGAATCCTACGAGCAGTACTTC. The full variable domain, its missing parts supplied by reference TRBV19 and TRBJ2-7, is DGGITQSPKYLFRKEGQNVTLSCEQNLNHDAMYWYRQDPGQGLRLIYYSQIVNDFQKGDIAEGYSVSREKKESFPLTVTSAQKNPTAFYLCASRQAGESYEQYFGPGTRLTVT.

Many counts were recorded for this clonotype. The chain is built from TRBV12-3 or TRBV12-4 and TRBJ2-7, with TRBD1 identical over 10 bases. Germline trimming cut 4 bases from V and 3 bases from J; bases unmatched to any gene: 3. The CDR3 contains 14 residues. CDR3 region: CASSSWDRGYEQYF. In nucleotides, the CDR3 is TGTGCCAGCAGTTCGTGGGACAGGGGCTACGAGCAGTACTTC.

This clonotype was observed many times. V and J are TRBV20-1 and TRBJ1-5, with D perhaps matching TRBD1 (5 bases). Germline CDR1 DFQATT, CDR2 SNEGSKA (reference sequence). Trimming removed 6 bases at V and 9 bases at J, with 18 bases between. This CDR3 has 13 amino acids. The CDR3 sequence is CSAMDTQQVPQHF. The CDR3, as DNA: TGCAGTGCCATGGACACCCAGCAGGTGCCCCAGCATTTT.

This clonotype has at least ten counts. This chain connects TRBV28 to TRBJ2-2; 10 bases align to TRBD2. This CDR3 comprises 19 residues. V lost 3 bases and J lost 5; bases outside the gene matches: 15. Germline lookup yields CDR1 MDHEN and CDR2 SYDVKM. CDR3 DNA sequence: TGTGCCAGCAGTTTTCGTCCCAGCGGGAGGGCAGGTGGGACCGGGGAGCTGTTTTTT. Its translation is CASSFRPSGRAGGTGELFF.

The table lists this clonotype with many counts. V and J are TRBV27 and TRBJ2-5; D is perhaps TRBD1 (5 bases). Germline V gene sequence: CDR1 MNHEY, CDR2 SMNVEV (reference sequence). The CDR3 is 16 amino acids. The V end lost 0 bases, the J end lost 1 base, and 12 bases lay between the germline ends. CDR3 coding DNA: TGTGCCAGCAGTTTATCAGGGCAGGGCCCCCAAGAGACCCAGTACTTC. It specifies CASSLSGQGPQETQYF.

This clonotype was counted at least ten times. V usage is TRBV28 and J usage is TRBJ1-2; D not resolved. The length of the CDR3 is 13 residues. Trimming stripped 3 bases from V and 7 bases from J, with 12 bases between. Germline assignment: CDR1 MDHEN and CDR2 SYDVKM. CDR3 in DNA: TGTGCCAGCAGTTTTCCGGGGTTTTTTGGCTACACCTTC. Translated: CASSFPGFFGYTF.

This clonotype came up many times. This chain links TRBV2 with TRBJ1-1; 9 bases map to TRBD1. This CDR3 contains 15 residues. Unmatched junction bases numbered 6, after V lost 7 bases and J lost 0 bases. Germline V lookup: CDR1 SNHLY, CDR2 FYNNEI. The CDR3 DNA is TGTGCCAGCAAACGGACAGGGGATCTGAACACTGAAGCTTTCTTT. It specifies CASKRTGDLNTEAFF.

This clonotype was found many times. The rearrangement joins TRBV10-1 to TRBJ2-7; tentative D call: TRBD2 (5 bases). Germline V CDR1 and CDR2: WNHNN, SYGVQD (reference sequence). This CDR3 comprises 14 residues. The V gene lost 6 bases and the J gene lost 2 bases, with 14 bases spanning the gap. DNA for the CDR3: TGCGCCAGCAGCCGGGATCCCGCGGCCTACGAGCAGTACTTC. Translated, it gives CASSRDPAAYEQYF.

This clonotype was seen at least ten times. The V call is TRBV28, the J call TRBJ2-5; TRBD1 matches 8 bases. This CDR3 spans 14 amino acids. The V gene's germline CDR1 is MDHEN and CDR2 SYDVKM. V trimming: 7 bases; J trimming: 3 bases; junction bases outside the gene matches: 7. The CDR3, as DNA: TGTGCCAGCACATGGACAGGGCAAGAAGAGACCCAGTACTTC. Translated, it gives CASTWTGQEETQYF.

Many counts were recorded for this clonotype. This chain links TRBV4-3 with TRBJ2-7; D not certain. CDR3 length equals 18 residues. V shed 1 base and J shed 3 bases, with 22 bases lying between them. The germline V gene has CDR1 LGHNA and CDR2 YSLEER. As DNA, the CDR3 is TGCGCCAGCAGCCAAGGTACTGGCCGAGGATTGGGGAACTACGAGCAGTACTTC. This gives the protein CASSQGTGRGLGNYEQYF.

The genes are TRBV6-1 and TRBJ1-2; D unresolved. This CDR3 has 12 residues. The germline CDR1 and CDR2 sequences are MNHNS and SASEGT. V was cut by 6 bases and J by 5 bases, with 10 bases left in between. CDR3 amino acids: CASSSEGYGYTF. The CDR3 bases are TGTGCCAGCAGCTCCGAGGGATATGGCTACACCTTC.